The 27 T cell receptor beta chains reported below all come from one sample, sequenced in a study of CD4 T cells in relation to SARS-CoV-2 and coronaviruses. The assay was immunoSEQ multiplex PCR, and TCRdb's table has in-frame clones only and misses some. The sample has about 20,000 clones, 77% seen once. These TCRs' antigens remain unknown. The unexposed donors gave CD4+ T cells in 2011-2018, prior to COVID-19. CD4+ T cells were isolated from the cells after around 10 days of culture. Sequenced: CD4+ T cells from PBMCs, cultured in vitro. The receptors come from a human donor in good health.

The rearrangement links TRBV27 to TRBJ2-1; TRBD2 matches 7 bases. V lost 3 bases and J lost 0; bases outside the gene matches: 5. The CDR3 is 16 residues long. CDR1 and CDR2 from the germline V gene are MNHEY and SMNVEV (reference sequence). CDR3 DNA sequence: TGTGCCAGCAGTTTGGGAGGGCCGAGCTCCTACAATGAGCAGTTCTTC. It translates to CASSLGGPSSYNEQFF.

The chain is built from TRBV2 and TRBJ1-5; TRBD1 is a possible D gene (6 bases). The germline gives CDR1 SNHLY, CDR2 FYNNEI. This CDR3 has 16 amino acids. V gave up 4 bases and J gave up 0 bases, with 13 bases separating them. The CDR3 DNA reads TGTGCCAGCAGTGGTGGGACATACTATAGCAATCAGCCCCAGCATTTT. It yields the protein CASSGGTYYSNQPQHF.

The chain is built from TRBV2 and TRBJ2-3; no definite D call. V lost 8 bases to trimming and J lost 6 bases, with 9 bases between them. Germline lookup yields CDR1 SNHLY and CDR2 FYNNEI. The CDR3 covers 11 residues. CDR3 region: CASGQRDTQYF. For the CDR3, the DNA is TGTGCCAGCGGTCAGAGGGATACGCAGTATTTT.

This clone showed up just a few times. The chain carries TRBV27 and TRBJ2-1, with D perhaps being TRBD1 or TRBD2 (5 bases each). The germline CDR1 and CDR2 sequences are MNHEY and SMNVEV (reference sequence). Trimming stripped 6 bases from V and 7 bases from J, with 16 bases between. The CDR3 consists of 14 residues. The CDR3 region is CASRGWGLGNEQFF. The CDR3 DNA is TGTGCCAGCAGGGGCTGGGGGTTGGGGAATGAGCAGTTCTTC.

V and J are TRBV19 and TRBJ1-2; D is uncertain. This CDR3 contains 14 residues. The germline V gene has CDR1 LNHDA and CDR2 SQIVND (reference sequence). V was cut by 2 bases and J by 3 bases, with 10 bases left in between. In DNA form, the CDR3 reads TGTGCCAGTAGTATAAGGGTAAAGGACTATGGCTACACCTTC. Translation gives CASSIRVKDYGYTF.

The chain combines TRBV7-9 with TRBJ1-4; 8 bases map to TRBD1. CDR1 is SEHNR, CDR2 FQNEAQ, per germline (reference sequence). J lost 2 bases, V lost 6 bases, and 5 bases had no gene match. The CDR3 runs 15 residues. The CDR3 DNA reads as TGTGCCAGCAGACGGACAGGGCTGACTAATGAAAAACTGTTTTTT. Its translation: CASRRTGLTNEKLFF.

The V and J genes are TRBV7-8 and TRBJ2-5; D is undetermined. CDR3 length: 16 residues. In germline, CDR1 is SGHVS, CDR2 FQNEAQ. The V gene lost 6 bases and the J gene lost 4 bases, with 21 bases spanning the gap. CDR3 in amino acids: CASRSEVTGSGETQYF. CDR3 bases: TGTGCCAGCAGGTCTGAGGTCACCGGTTCAGGAGAGACCCAGTACTTC.

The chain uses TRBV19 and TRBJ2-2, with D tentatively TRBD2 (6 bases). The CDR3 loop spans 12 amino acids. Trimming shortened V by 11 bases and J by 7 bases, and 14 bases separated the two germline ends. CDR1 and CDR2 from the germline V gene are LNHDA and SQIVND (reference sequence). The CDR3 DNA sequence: TGTGCCGGGGGGACCTCGGGCGGGGAGCTGTTTTTT. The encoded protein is CAGGTSGGELFF.

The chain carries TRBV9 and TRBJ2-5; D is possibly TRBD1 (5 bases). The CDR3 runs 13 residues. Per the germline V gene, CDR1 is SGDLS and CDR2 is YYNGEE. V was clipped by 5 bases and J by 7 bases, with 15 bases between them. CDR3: CASSTRGSGTQYF. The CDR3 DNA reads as TGTGCCAGCAGTACAAGGGGTTCGGGGACCCAGTACTTC.

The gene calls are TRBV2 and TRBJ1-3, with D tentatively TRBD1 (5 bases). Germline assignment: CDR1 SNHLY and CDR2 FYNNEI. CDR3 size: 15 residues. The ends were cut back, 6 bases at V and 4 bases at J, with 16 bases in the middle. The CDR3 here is CASSGYRSIGNTIYF. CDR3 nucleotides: TGTGCCAGCAGCGGTTACAGGTCGATCGGAAACACCATATATTTT.

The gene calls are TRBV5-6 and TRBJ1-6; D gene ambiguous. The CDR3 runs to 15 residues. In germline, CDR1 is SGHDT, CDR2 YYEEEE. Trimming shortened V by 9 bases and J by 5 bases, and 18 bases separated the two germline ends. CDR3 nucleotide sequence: TGTGCCACCCGTTGGGGTGCGGGGAATAATTCACCCCTCCACTTT. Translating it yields CATRWGAGNNSPLHF.

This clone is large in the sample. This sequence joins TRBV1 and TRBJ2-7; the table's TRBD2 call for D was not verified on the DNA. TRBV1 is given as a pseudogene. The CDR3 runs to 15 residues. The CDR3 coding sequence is TGCACCAGCAGCCAAGATCTTAGCGGGAGATACGAGCAGTACTTC. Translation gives CTSSQDLSGRYEQYF.

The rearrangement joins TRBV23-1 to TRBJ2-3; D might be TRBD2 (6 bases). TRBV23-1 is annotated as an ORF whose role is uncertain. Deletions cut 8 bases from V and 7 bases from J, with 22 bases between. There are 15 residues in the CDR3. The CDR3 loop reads CASQRRRSGVNTQYF. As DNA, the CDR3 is TGCGCCAGCCAACGGAGGAGGTCGGGGGTGAATACGCAGTATTTT.

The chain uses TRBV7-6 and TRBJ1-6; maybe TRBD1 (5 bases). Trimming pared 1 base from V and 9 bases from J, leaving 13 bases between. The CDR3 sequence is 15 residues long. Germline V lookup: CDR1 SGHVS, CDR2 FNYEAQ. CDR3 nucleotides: TGTGCCAGCAGCTTAGATCCGGGTCAGGGTTCACCCCTCCACTTT. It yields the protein CASSLDPGQGSPLHF.

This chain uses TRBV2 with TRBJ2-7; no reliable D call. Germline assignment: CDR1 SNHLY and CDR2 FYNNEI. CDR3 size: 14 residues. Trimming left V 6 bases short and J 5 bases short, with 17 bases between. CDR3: CASSFVGPTDEQYF. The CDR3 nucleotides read TGTGCCAGCAGCTTTGTAGGACCGACGGACGAGCAGTACTTC.

The CDR3 DNA reads as TGTGCCAGTAGTATTTTTGAGGGGAACACTGAAGCTTTCTTT. As protein: CASSIFEGNTEAFF. This rearrangement joins TRBV19 to TRBJ1-1; D not resolved. The germline V gene encodes CDR1 LNHDA and CDR2 SQIVND (reference sequence). The V and J ends lost 3 bases and 1 base respectively, with 9 bases between them. This CDR3 is built from 14 residues. The full variable domain, its missing parts supplied by reference TRBV19 and TRBJ1-1, is DGGITQSPKYLFRKEGQNVTLSCEQNLNHDAMYWYRQDPGQGLRLIYYSQIVNDFQKGDIAEGYSVSREKKESFPLTVTSAQKNPTAFYLCASSIFEGNTEAFFGQGTRLTVV.

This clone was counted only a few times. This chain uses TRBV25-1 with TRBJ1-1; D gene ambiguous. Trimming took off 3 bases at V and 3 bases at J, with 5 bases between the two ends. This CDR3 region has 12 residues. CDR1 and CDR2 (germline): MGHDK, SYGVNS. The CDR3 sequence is CASSETYTEAFF. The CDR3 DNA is TGTGCCAGCAGTGAGACATACACTGAAGCTTTCTTT.

In DNA, the CDR3 is TGTGCCAGCAGCCTTAGCGCACTAGCGGGAGCCTATGAGCAGTTCTTC. This encodes CASSLSALAGAYEQFF. The chain recombines TRBV7-2 with TRBJ2-1; 11 bases fit TRBD2. The CDR3 consists of 16 residues. Germline-derived CDR1 and CDR2 are SGHTA and FQGNSA. V dropped 5 bases and J dropped 8; count of bases not matched to a gene: 11.

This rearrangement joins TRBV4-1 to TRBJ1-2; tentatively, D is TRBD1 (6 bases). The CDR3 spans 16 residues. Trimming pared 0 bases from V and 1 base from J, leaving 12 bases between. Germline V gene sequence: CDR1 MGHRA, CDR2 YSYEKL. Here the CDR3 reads CASSQDPWTDNYGYTF. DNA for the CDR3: TGCGCCAGCAGCCAAGACCCCTGGACAGATAACTATGGCTACACCTTC.

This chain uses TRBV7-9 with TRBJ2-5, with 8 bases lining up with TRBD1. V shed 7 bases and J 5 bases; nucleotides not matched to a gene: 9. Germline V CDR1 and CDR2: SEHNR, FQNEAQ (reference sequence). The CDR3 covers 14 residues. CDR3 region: CASIMDRARETQYF. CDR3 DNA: TGTGCCAGCATAATGGACAGGGCGAGGGAGACCCAGTACTTC. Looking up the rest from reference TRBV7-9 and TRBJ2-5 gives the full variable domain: DTGVSQNPRHKITKRGQNVTFRCDPISEHNRLYWYRQTLGQGPEFLTYFQNEAQLEKSRLLSDRFSAERPKGSFSTLEIQRTEQGDSAMYLCASIMDRARETQYFGPGTRLLVL.

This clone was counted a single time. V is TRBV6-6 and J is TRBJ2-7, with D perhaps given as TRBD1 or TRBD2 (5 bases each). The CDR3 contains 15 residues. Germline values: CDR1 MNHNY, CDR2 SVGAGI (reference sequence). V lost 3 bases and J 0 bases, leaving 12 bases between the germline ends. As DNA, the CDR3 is TGTGCCAGCAGTTATGGGGCAGGGAGCTCCTACGAGCAGTACTTC. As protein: CASSYGAGSSYEQYF.

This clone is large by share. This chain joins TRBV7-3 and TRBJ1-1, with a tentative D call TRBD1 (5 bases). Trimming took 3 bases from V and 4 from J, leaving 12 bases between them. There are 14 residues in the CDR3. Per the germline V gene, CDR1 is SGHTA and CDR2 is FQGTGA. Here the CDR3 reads CASSFSGRATEAFF. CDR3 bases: TGTGCCAGCAGCTTCTCCGGCAGGGCCACTGAAGCTTTCTTT.

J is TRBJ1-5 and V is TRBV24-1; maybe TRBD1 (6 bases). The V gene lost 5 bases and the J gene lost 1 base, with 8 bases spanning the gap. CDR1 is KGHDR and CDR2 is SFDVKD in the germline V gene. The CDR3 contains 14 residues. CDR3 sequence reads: CATSGTGSNQPQHF. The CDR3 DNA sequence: TGTGCCACCAGTGGAACAGGGAGCAATCAGCCCCAGCATTTT.

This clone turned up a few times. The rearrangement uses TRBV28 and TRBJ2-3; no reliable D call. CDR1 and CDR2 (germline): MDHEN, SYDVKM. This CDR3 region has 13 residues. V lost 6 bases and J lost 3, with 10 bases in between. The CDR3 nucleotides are TGTGCCAGCAGAAAGAGGCGGACAGATACGCAGTATTTT. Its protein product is CASRKRRTDTQYF.

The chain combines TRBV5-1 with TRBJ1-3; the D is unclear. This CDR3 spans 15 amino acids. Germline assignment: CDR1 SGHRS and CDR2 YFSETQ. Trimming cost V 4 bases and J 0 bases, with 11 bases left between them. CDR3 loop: CASSPNPNSGNTIYF. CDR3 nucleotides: TGCGCCAGCAGCCCCAACCCCAACTCTGGAAACACCATATATTTT.

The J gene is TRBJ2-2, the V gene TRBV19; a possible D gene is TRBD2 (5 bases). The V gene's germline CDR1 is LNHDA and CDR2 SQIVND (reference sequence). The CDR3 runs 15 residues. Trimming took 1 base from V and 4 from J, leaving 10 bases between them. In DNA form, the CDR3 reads TGTGCCAGTAGTATAGGGGTAGCGAGCACCGGGGAGCTGTTTTTT. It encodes CASSIGVASTGELFF.

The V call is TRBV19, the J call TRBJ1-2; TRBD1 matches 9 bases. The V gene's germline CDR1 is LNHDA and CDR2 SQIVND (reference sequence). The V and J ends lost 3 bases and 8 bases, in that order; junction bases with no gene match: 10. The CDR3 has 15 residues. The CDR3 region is CASSIQGQGSGGYTF. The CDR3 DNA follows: TGTGCCAGTAGTATCCAGGGACAGGGATCTGGCGGCTACACCTTC. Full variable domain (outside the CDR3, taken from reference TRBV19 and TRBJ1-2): DGGITQSPKYLFRKEGQNVTLSCEQNLNHDAMYWYRQDPGQGLRLIYYSQIVNDFQKGDIAEGYSVSREKKESFPLTVTSAQKNPTAFYLCASSIQGQGSGGYTFGSGTRLTVV.